These T cell receptor beta chains were read from a single sample in a study of shared clonotypes between healthy human individuals. Assay used: immunoSEQ multiplex PCR; TCRdb lists only in-frame clones, some missing. The table shows some 2.3 million clones, with 85% to 95% occurring only once. Source material: naive CD4+ T cells from PBMCs. These receptor sequences come from a man younger than 35 in good health. Some clones in this sample may be carry-over from other donors' samples. The CDR3 runs from the conserved cysteine through the conserved F or W. Each record gives: D gene, V gene, J gene, clone size, CDR3 length, CDR3 protein, CDR3 DNA. The D gene is left open where the match is weak. Part of the rows lack a size; the others show once, few, many or a class for expanded clones.

NA	TRBV28	TRBJ1-3	NA	14	CASNFGGAGNTIYF	TGTGCCAGCAACTTCGGGGGGGCAGGAAACACCATATATTTT
NA	TRBV28	TRBJ1-6	once	12	CASSLYNSPLHF	TGTGCCAGCAGCCTATATAATTCACCCCTCCACTTT
NA	TRBV28	TRBJ2-7	NA	13	CASTPSGTYEQYF	TGTGCCAGCACCCCGAGCGGCACCTACGAGCAGTACTTC
TRBD1	TRBV5-1	TRBJ2-1	NA	15	CASSSGQGLYNEQFF	TGCGCCAGCAGCTCGGGACAGGGCCTCTACAATGAGCAGTTCTTC
TRBD1	TRBV27	TRBJ2-7	few	12	CASSEQGYEQYF	TGTGCCAGCAGTGAACAGGGGTACGAGCAGTACTTC
NA	TRBV11-3	TRBJ2-7	NA	16	CASSPRVQSFSYEQYF	TGTGCCAGCAGCCCCCGTGTTCAATCTTTTTCCTACGAGCAGTACTTC
NA	TRBV28	TRBJ2-7	NA	14	CASSFSPGLHEQYF	TGTGCCAGCAGTTTCTCTCCGGGACTTCACGAGCAGTACTTC
NA	TRBV7-9	TRBJ2-7	NA	12	CASSSDPWRQYF	TGTGCCAGCAGTTCGGACCCTTGGAGGCAGTACTTC
NA	TRBV28	TRBJ2-7	NA	14	CASSSLVGGYEQYF	TGTGCCAGCAGTTCACTGGTGGGAGGCTACGAGCAGTACTTC
NA	TRBV7-2	TRBJ1-1	NA	13	CASSTYGGAEAFF	TGTGCCAGCAGCACTTATGGGGGGGCTGAAGCTTTCTTT
TRBD2	TRBV6-5	TRBJ2-7	NA	15	CASSYLASGPYEQYF	TGTGCCAGCAGTTACTTAGCTAGCGGCCCCTACGAGCAGTACTTC
TRBD1	TRBV5-1	TRBJ2-5	NA	14	CASSQGTVVETQYF	TGCGCCAGCAGCCAAGGGACAGTTGTTGAGACCCAGTACTTC
NA	TRBV4-1	TRBJ1-1	NA	17	CASSQGPQRTPLTEAFF	TGCGCCAGCAGCCAAGGACCCCAACGCACCCCGCTGACTGAAGCTTTCTTT
NA	TRBV6-5	TRBJ2-7	NA	14	CASTRGTSSYEQYF	TGTGCCAGCACCCGCGGGACGTCTTCCTACGAGCAGTACTTC
NA	TRBV12-5	TRBJ1-5	NA	13	CASGTGGNQPQHF	TGTGCTAGTGGTACTGGGGGCAATCAGCCCCAGCATTTT
NA	TRBV9	TRBJ2-2	NA	13	CASSVSHTGELFF	TGTGCCAGCAGCGTAAGTCACACCGGGGAGCTGTTTTTT
NA	TRBV25-1	TRBJ2-7	NA	14	CASSELKIWHEQYF	TGTGCCAGCAGTGAATTGAAGATCTGGCACGAGCAGTACTTC
NA	TRBV10-1	TRBJ2-7	NA	14	CASTLVGAHYEQYF	TGCGCCAGCACCCTAGTAGGGGCCCACTACGAGCAGTACTTC
NA	TRBV7-2	TRBJ2-5	NA	14	CASSLAGYQETQYF	TGTGCCAGCAGCTTAGCGGGTTACCAAGAGACCCAGTACTTC
TRBD1	TRBV18	TRBJ1-1	NA	14	CASSPTTGRAEAFF	TGTGCCAGCTCACCCACGACAGGGCGGGCTGAAGCTTTCTTT
TRBD2	TRBV28	TRBJ2-1	once	19	CASSFLLVAGEQSYNEQFF	TGTGCCAGCAGTTTTTTATTAGTAGCGGGAGAACAGTCCTACAATGAGCAGTTCTTC
NA	TRBV28	TRBJ2-1	NA	15	CASRARGRGQGEQFF	TGTGCCAGCAGGGCAAGGGGAAGGGGCCAGGGTGAGCAGTTCTTC
TRBD2	TRBV2	TRBJ2-1	NA	15	CASGKREGYVNEQFF	TGTGCCAGCGGGAAGCGGGAGGGGTATGTCAATGAGCAGTTCTTC
TRBD1	TRBV7-9	TRBJ2-4	once	14	CASSYGTDQNIQYF	TGTGCCAGCAGCTATGGGACAGACCAAAACATTCAGTACTTC
NA	TRBV4-1	TRBJ1-1	NA	13	CASSQPSPTEAFF	TGCGCCAGCAGCCAACCGTCCCCCACTGAAGCTTTCTTT
TRBD1	TRBV10-3	TRBJ2-7	NA	15	CAISERTGLTYEQYF	TGTGCCATCAGTGAGCGGACAGGGCTCACCTACGAGCAGTACTTC
TRBD2	TRBV6-5	TRBJ2-7	NA	15	CASSYSSGRAYEQYF	TGTGCCAGCAGTTACTCGAGCGGGAGGGCCTACGAGCAGTACTTC
NA	TRBV28	TRBJ2-7	NA	13	CASITSGSYEQYF	TGTGCCAGCATCACATCAGGGTCATACGAGCAGTACTTC
NA	TRBV7-9	TRBJ2-7	NA	16	CASSDDPGVATYEQYF	TGTGCCAGCAGCGACGATCCGGGGGTTGCCACCTACGAGCAGTACTTC
NA	TRBV7-3	TRBJ2-1	NA	15	CASSVGPPDYNEQFF	TGTGCCAGCAGCGTGGGTCCCCCAGATTACAATGAGCAGTTCTTC
NA	TRBV11-2	TRBJ1-5	NA	13	CASSLGIGQPQHF	TGTGCCAGCAGCTTGGGCATAGGGCAGCCCCAGCATTTT
TRBD1	TRBV7-3	TRBJ2-3	once	15	CASSLTGQGGDTQYF	TGTGCCAGCAGCTTAACGGGACAGGGGGGAGATACGCAGTATTTT
TRBD1	TRBV2	TRBJ2-1	NA	13	CASRQGLNNEQFF	TGTGCCAGCCGACAGGGGCTCAACAATGAGCAGTTCTTC
NA	TRBV5-1	TRBJ2-3	once	13	CASSPGPTDTQYF	TGCGCCAGCAGCCCTGGACCAACAGATACGCAGTATTTT
TRBD1	TRBV18	TRBJ2-5	NA	16	CASSPTQGVTQETQYF	TGTGCCAGCTCACCAACACAGGGGGTTACTCAAGAGACCCAGTACTTC
NA	TRBV29-1	TRBJ1-2	NA	12	CSVDSSSDGYTF	TGCAGCGTTGACAGCTCCAGCGATGGCTACACCTTC
TRBD2	TRBV11-3	TRBJ2-1	NA	18	CASSLGWFSGRNGNEQFF	TGTGCCAGCAGCTTAGGGTGGTTTAGCGGGAGAAATGGGAATGAGCAGTTCTTC
TRBD1	TRBV5-1	TRBJ1-4	NA	15	CASSLGADRAEKLFF	TGCGCCAGCAGCTTGGGCGCGGACAGGGCGGAAAAACTGTTTTTT
NA	TRBV21-1	TRBJ1-2	NA	14	CASSTSGQGDGYTF	TGTGCCAGCAGCACGTCAGGACAGGGGGATGGCTACACCTTC
TRBD2	TRBV6-5	TRBJ2-7	once	13	CASSVAGAYEQYF	TGTGCCAGCAGTGTAGCGGGAGCCTACGAGCAGTACTTC
TRBD1	TRBV5-1	TRBJ2-1	once	19	CASRSSGTGAYNSYNEQFF	TGCGCCAGCAGGTCCTCCGGGACAGGGGCCTATAACTCCTACAATGAGCAGTTCTTC
TRBD2	TRBV13	TRBJ2-7	NA	17	CASSLGTSGRTRYEQYF	TGTGCCAGCAGCTTGGGTACTAGCGGGAGGACACGTTACGAGCAGTACTTC
TRBD2	TRBV5-1	TRBJ2-1	NA	16	CASSIPTSGSYNEQFF	TGCGCCAGCAGCATTCCTACTAGCGGTTCCTACAATGAGCAGTTCTTC
TRBD2	TRBV6-1	TRBJ2-5	NA	14	CASSELLAGETQYF	TGTGCCAGCAGTGAACTCCTAGCGGGGGAGACCCAGTACTTC
TRBD1	TRBV6-1	TRBJ2-1	NA	16	CASSEVQGQGYAWSFF	TGTGCCAGCAGTGAAGTACAAGGACAGGGGTATGCTTGGTCGTTCTTC
NA	TRBV10-2	TRBJ2-3	NA	16	CASTIERAGSTDTQYF	TGCGCCAGCACCATAGAAAGGGCGGGGAGCACAGATACGCAGTATTTT
NA	TRBV6-5	TRBJ1-2	once	16	CASSYSGTAPNYGYTF	TGTGCCAGCAGTTACTCGGGGACCGCCCCTAACTATGGCTACACCTTC
NA	TRBV7-8	TRBJ2-6	NA	15	CASSSRVAGANVLTF	TGTGCCAGCAGCTCCAGGGTGGCTGGGGCCAACGTCCTGACTTTC
TRBD1	TRBV5-1	TRBJ1-1	NA	14	CASSIGQGGTEAFF	TGCGCCAGCAGCATAGGACAGGGGGGTACTGAAGCTTTCTTT
TRBD1	TRBV6-5	TRBJ2-3	NA	15	CASSFTGTGKDTQYF	TGTGCCAGCAGTTTTACCGGGACAGGGAAGGATACGCAGTATTTT